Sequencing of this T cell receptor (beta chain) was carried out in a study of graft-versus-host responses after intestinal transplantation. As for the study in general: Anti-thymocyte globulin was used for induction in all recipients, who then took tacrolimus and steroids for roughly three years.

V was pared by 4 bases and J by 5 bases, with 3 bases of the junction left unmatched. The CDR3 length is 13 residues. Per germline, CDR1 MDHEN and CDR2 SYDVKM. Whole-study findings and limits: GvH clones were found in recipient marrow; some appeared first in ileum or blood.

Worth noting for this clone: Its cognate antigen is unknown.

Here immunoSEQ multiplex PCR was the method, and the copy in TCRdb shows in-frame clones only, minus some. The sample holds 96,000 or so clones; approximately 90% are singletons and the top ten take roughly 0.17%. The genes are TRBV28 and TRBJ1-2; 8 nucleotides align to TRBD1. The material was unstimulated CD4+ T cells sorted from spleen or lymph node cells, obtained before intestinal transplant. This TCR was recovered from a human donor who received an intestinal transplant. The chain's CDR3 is CASSWGQDYGYTF. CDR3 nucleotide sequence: TGTGCCAGCAGTTGGGGACAGGATTATGGCTACACCTTC.